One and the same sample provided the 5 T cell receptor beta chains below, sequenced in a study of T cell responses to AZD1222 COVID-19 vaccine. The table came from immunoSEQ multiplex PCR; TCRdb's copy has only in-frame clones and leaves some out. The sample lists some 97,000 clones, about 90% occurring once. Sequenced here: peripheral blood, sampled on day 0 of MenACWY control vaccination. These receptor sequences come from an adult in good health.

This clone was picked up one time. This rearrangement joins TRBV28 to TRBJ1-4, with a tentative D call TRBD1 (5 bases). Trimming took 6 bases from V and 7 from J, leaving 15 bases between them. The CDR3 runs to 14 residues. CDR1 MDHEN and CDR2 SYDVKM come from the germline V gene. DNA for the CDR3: TGTGCCAGCAGCCCCATGGTAGGGGTTGAAAAACTGTTTTTT. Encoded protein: CASSPMVGVEKLFF.

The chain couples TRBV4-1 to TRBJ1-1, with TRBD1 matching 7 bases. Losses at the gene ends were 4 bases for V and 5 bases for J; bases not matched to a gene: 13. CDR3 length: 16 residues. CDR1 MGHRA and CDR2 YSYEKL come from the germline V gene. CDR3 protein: CASSPRQGRSVTEAFF. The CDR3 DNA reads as TGCGCCAGCAGCCCTCGACAGGGACGAAGTGTGACTGAAGCTTTCTTT.

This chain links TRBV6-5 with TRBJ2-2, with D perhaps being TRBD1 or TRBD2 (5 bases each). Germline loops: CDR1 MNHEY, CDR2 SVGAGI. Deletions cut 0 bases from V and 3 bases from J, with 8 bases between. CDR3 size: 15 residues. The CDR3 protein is CASSYSGPDTGELFF. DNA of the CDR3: TGTGCCAGCAGTTACTCGGGACCAGACACCGGGGAGCTGTTTTTT.

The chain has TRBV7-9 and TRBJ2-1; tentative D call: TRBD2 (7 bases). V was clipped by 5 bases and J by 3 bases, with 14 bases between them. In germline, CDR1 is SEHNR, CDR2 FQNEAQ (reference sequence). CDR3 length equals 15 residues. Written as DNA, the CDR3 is TGTGCCAGCAGCCCCGGGGGCGGGGGCTACAATGAGCAGTTCTTC. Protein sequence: CASSPGGGGYNEQFF.

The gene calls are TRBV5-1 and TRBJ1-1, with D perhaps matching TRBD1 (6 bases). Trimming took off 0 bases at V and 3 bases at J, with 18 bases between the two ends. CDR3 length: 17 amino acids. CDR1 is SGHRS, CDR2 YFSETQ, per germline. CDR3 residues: CASSLAGGAGKDTEAFF. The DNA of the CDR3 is TGCGCCAGCAGCTTGGCGGGGGGCGCAGGTAAGGACACTGAAGCTTTCTTT.